Below, 30 T cell receptor beta chains from the same sample are listed, as sequenced in a study of molecular identifiers for immune sequencing clone quantification. From the PCR reads, TCRdb called clonotypes with MiXCR, one entry per CDR3 protein. Of 460,000 or so distinct CDR3 sequences in the sample, about 25% were seen once. Material for sequencing was naive CD8+ T cells from blood, with Jurkat cell RNA spiked in. Subset indicated: FACS-sorted CD8+CD4-CCR7+CD45RA+ naive T cells. The receptor set was obtained from a human donor in good health. Some libraries in this study had Jurkat cell RNA spiked in.

The chain links TRBV12-3 or TRBV12-4 to TRBJ2-5; D remains ambiguous. The CDR3 contains 13 residues. V was clipped by 6 bases and J by 3 bases, with 11 bases between them. The CDR3 sequence is CASSRPPKETQYF. The CDR3 region has the DNA TGTGCCAGCAGCCGCCCCCCCAAAGAGACCCAGTACTTC.

This clonotype was detected only a few times. V usage is TRBV9 and J usage is TRBJ2-1; 9 nucleotides match TRBD2. Germline V CDR1 and CDR2: SGDLS, YYNGEE. CDR3 length equals 16 residues. Trimming cost V 3 bases and J 4 bases; bases outside gene matches: 8. The CDR3, as DNA: TGTGCCAGCAGCGCCCGACTAGCGGACGAATACAATGAGCAGTTCTTC. It translates to CASSARLADEYNEQFF.

This clonotype was seen only once. A clone one base away is much larger, so this may be a read error. This sequence joins TRBV28 and TRBJ1-5; D is possibly TRBD1 (5 bases). Germline CDR1 MDHEN, CDR2 SYDVKM. The length of the CDR3 is 15 residues. The CDR3 region has the DNA TGTGCCAGCAGTTTATCAGGGCATAGCTATCAGCCCCAGCATTTT. This gives the protein CASSLSGHSYQPQHF.

CDR3 sequence reads: CASSLRTSGSTDTQYF. The CDR3 region has the DNA TGTGCCAGCAGTTTACGGACTAGCGGCAGCACAGATACGCAGTATTTT. V is TRBV27 and J is TRBJ2-3, with TRBD2 matching 10 bases. V was pared by 2 bases and J by 0 bases, with 2 bases of the junction left unmatched. Germline V gene sequence: CDR1 MNHEY, CDR2 SMNVEV (reference sequence). The CDR3 extends over 16 amino acids.

Only a few counts were recorded for this clonotype. The chain employs TRBV9 and TRBJ2-7; TRBD1 might be the D (5 bases). V lost 1 base and J lost 0, with 11 bases in between. Germline V lookup: CDR1 SGDLS, CDR2 YYNGEE. The CDR3 is made up of 15 amino acids. The DNA of the CDR3 is TGTGCCAGCAGCGTAAGTGCAGGGCCCTCCTACGAGCAGTACTTC. This codes for CASSVSAGPSYEQYF. The full variable domain, in which reference TRBV9 and TRBJ2-7 provide the parts outside the CDR3, is DSGVTQTPKHLITATGQRVTLRCSPRSGDLSVYWYQQSLDQGLQFLIQYYNGEERAKGNILERFSAQQFPDLHSELNLSSLELGDSALYFCASSVSAGPSYEQYFGPGTRLTVT.

This rearrangement joins TRBV29-1 to TRBJ2-2, with D perhaps matching TRBD2 (5 bases). The CDR3 spans 13 residues. Germline assignment: CDR1 SQVTM and CDR2 ANQGSEA. The CDR3 here is CRDAGVRGGELFF. CDR3 in DNA: TGCAGGGACGCCGGGGTTCGTGGCGGGGAGCTGTTTTTT.

This clonotype has a count of ten or more. The rearrangement links TRBV19 to TRBJ2-7, with 9 bases aligning to TRBD2. Trimming at V came to 6 bases and at J to 4 bases, leaving 10 bases not matched to a gene. This CDR3 is 15 amino acids long. Per germline, CDR1 LNHDA and CDR2 SQIVND (reference sequence). The CDR3 nucleotides are TGTGCCAGTAGCCCAGCTCTAGCGGGGTCGTACGAGCAGTACTTC. Translated, it gives CASSPALAGSYEQYF.

The V and J genes are TRBV30 and TRBJ2-5; unclear D gene. From germline, CDR1 is GTSNPN and CDR2 SVGIG (reference sequence). Trimming cost V 1 base and J 5 bases, with 8 bases left between them. The CDR3 has 12 residues. Written as DNA, the CDR3 is TGTGCCTGGAGTGCGGTCGGGGAGACCCAGTACTTC. Its translation is CAWSAVGETQYF.

This clonotype was seen ten or more times. The CDR3 coding sequence is TGTGCCAGCAGCTTAGGGCCGGCAACTAATGAAAAACTGTTTTTT. Protein product: CASSLGPATNEKLFF. This chain links TRBV7-9 with TRBJ1-4; D ambiguous. Germline CDR1 and CDR2: SEHNR and FQNEAQ (reference sequence). Deletions cut 1 base from V and 0 bases from J, with 6 bases between. This CDR3 is 15 amino acids long.

This clonotype was observed at least ten times. The chain carries TRBV6-2 or TRBV6-3 and TRBJ2-1; 7 positions match TRBD1. This CDR3 spans 12 amino acids. With 2 bases clipped from V and 9 bases from J, the junction kept 1 base outside the gene matches. Germline loops: CDR1 MNHEY, CDR2 SVGEGT. The CDR3 nucleotides read TGTGCCAGCAGTTACCAGGGGGTTGAGCAGTTCTTC. Translating gives CASSYQGVEQFF.

Ten or more counts support this clonotype. This rearrangement joins TRBV5-1 to TRBJ2-7; D may be TRBD1 (5 bases). Germline V gene sequence: CDR1 SGHRS, CDR2 YFSETQ. Trimming cost V 0 bases and J 4 bases, with 14 bases left between them. CDR3 length: 15 amino acids. The CDR3 spells CASSLGQGKSYEQYF. The CDR3 nucleotides are TGCGCCAGCAGCTTGGGGCAGGGTAAATCGTACGAGCAGTACTTC.

This clonotype was counted a few times. The V gene is TRBV14, the J gene TRBJ1-2; a weak D match, TRBD1 (5 bases). The V and J ends lost 3 bases and 4 bases respectively, with 12 bases between them. The V gene's germline CDR1 is SGHDN and CDR2 FVKESK. The CDR3 covers 14 residues. CDR3 protein: CASSHSAGIYGYTF. CDR3 sequence (DNA): TGTGCCAGCAGCCATAGTGCAGGGATCTATGGCTACACCTTC.

This clonotype was seen a handful of times. The V and J genes are TRBV6-2 or TRBV6-3 and TRBJ2-7, with TRBD2 matching over 11 bases. This CDR3 is built from 14 residues. Looked up from germline, CDR1 is MNHEY and CDR2 is SVGEGT. Here the CDR3 reads CASNTVVLAGDPVV. CDR3 DNA sequence: TGTGCCAGCAACACGGTCGTACTAGCGGGAGACCCTGTCGTC.

Many counts were recorded for this clonotype. The chain is built from TRBV4-3 and TRBJ2-2, with TRBD2 as a possible D gene (5 bases). CDR1 and CDR2 (germline): LGHNA, YSLEER. There are 15 residues in the CDR3. V lost 0 bases and J 7 bases, leaving 12 bases between the germline ends. For the CDR3, the DNA is TGCGCCAGCAGCCAAGAAGTGGGAGTGGGCGGGGAGCTGTTTTTT. It is translated as CASSQEVGVGGELFF.

This clonotype was seen ten or more times. J is TRBJ2-3 and V is TRBV30; D might be TRBD2 (7 bases). Trimming shortened V by 0 bases and J by 4 bases, and 14 bases separated the two germline ends. The CDR3 extends over 15 amino acids. CDR1 and CDR2 (germline): GTSNPN, SVGIG (reference sequence). As DNA, the CDR3 is TGTGCCTGGAGTGTACTCGGGGGGCCAGCAGATACGCAGTATTTT. It codes for CAWSVLGGPADTQYF.

This chain connects TRBV19 to TRBJ2-3, with D unresolved. CDR1 is LNHDA, CDR2 SQIVND, per germline (reference sequence). V lost 5 bases and J lost 1, with 16 bases in between. CDR3 length: 16 residues. For the CDR3, the DNA is TGTGCCAGTAGTCACCCCAACCGTCGTCGCACAGATACGCAGTATTTT. Its protein product is CASSHPNRRRTDTQYF.

This clonotype was counted ten times or more. The rearrangement links TRBV28 to TRBJ1-5; D gene uncertain. Germline V gene data show CDR1 as MDHEN and CDR2 as SYDVKM. The CDR3 totals 17 residues. V was clipped by 5 bases and J by 2 bases, with 19 bases between them. The CDR3 sequence: CASSQNIGLRGNQPQHF. CDR3 DNA sequence: TGTGCCAGCAGTCAAAATATCGGTCTACGAGGCAATCAGCCCCAGCATTTT.

This clonotype was counted many times. The chain employs TRBV7-6 and TRBJ2-3; the D is unclear. The CDR3 sequence is 13 residues long. Per germline, CDR1 SGHVS and CDR2 FNYEAQ. V lost 1 base and J lost 2, with 4 bases in between. CDR3 DNA sequence: TGTGCCAGCAGCTTAGAGGTCACAGATACGCAGTATTTT. It codes for CASSLEVTDTQYF. Variable domain in full (rest from reference TRBV7-6 and TRBJ2-3): GAGVSQSPRYKVTKRGQDVALRCDPISGHVSLYWYRQALGQGPEFLTYFNYEAQQDKSGLPNDRFSAERPEGSISTLTIQRTEQRDSAMYRCASSLEVTDTQYFGPGTRLTVL.

Worth noting for this clonotype: The conserved closing phenylalanine or tryptophan is absent in this CDR3, likely reflecting a read error. The CDR3 loop is CSVTSGITYEQYS. CDR3 sequence (DNA): TGCAGCGTTACTAGCGGGATAACCTACGAGCAGTACTCC. The chain combines TRBV29-1 with TRBJ2-7; 10 nucleotides line up with TRBD2. This CDR3 is built from 13 residues. Germline CDR1 and CDR2: SQVTM and ANQGSEA. V lost 5 bases and J lost 2; bases outside the gene matches: 3.

The chain recombines TRBV7-9 with TRBJ2-5; TRBD1 matches 7 bases. The V segment lost 4 bases and the J segment 4 bases; nucleotides outside the gene matches: 6. The CDR3 totals 14 residues. Germline CDR1 reads SEHNR; CDR2 reads FQNEAQ (reference sequence). The CDR3 here is CASSSPGQIETQYF. CDR3 bases: TGTGCCAGCAGCTCCCCGGGACAGATAGAGACCCAGTACTTC.

The table lists this clonotype with many counts. The V gene is TRBV27, the J gene TRBJ2-7, with 8 positions matching TRBD1. Germline CDR1 reads MNHEY; CDR2 reads SMNVEV (reference sequence). The V segment lost 4 bases and the J segment 4 bases; nucleotides outside the gene matches: 3. CDR3 length: 13 residues. This CDR3 is CASSSGQEYEQYF. The CDR3, as DNA: TGTGCCAGCAGTTCGGGACAGGAGTACGAGCAGTACTTC.

This rearrangement joins TRBV14 to TRBJ2-3; no definite D call. This CDR3 comprises 15 residues. The germline V and J ends were trimmed by 5 bases and 1 base, with 13 bases remaining between them. Germline CDR1 reads SGHDN; CDR2 reads FVKESK. CDR3 sequence: CASSRVFVGTDTQYF. CDR3 sequence (DNA): TGTGCCAGCAGCAGAGTGTTCGTTGGCACAGATACGCAGTATTTT.

This clonotype was seen a few times. J is TRBJ2-7 and V is TRBV6-2 or TRBV6-3, with TRBD1 as a possible D gene (5 bases). Germline CDR1 reads MNHEY; CDR2 reads SVGEGT. The CDR3 runs to 17 residues. Trimming took off 7 bases at V and 4 bases at J, with 26 bases between the two ends. CDR3 amino acids: CASMTDTGPSNRYEQYF. CDR3 in DNA: TGTGCCAGCATGACGGACACCGGTCCCTCGAATAGATACGAGCAGTACTTC.

This sequence joins TRBV19 and TRBJ2-3; D might be TRBD2 (6 bases). The CDR3 has 15 amino acids. V was cut by 5 bases and J by 2 bases, with 14 bases left in between. Germline CDR1 and CDR2: LNHDA and SQIVND (reference sequence). This chain's CDR3 is CASSVRLVDTDTQYF. CDR3 nucleotides: TGTGCCAGTAGTGTGAGACTAGTGGACACAGATACGCAGTATTTT.

This clonotype appeared a few times. The chain links TRBV21-1 to TRBJ2-4. TRBV21-1 corresponds to a pseudogene. The CDR3 runs 16 residues. CDR3: CASSKSKVLSKNIQYF. CDR3 coding DNA: TGTGCCAGCAGCAAAAGCAAGGTTTTGAGCAAAAACATTCAGTACTTC.

The gene calls are TRBV27 and TRBJ2-7; no reliable D call. The germline V gene encodes CDR1 MNHEY and CDR2 SMNVEV (reference sequence). This CDR3 has 14 residues. V lost 5 bases, J lost 1 base, and 12 bases lay in between. The CDR3 DNA is TGTGCCAGCAGTCCATCCCCTCTATCCTACGAGCAGTACTTC. Translation: CASSPSPLSYEQYF.

This clonotype has a count of ten or more. The chain recombines TRBV6-5 with TRBJ1-1; perhaps TRBD1 as D (5 bases). CDR1 MNHEY and CDR2 SVGAGI come from the germline V gene. The CDR3 contains 11 residues. CDR3 in DNA: TGTACCGCGGGGCTGAACACTGAAGCTTTCTTT. It encodes CTAGLNTEAFF.

In its sample, this clonotype was seen once. The rearrangement links TRBV6-6 to TRBJ2-5, with D maybe TRBD2 (6 bases). Trimming removed 5 bases at V and 5 bases at J, with 27 bases between. The length of the CDR3 is 18 residues. CDR1 and CDR2 (germline): MNHNY, SVGAGI (reference sequence). The CDR3 loop is CASSPDGDHGAGLETQYF. The CDR3 DNA reads TGTGCCAGCAGTCCGGACGGGGATCACGGTGCGGGACTGGAGACCCAGTACTTC.

This clonotype occurred many times. The V and J genes are TRBV7-9 and TRBJ1-5, with 7 nucleotides matching TRBD1. V gave up 2 bases and J gave up 6 bases; unmatched junction bases: 7. Germline CDR1 is SEHNR and CDR2 is FQNEAQ (reference sequence). This CDR3 region has 15 residues. The CDR3 DNA reads TGTGCCAGCAGCTTATCAGGGGGTGTCCCTCAGCCCCAGCATTTT. This translates into CASSLSGGVPQPQHF.

The chain has TRBV7-2 and TRBJ2-7, with 16 bases matching TRBD2. The CDR3 runs 18 residues. Germline V gives CDR1 SGHTA, CDR2 FQGNSA. The J segment lost 4 bases and the V segment lost 5 bases, leaving 11 bases of the junction unmatched. The CDR3 loop is CASSHEGGLAGGIYEQYF. Here the CDR3 DNA reads TGTGCCAGCAGCCACGAAGGGGGACTAGCGGGAGGGATATACGAGCAGTACTTC.